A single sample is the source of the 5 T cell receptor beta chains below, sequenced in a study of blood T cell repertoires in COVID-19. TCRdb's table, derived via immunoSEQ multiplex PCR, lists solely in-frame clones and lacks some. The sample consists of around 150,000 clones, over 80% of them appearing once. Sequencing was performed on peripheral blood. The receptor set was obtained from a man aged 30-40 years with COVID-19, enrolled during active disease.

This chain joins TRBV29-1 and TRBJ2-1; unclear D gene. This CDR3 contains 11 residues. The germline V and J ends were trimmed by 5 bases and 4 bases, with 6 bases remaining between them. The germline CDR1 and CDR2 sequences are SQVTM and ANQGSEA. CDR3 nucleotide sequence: TGCAGCGTTACGAGATACAATGAGCAGTTCTTC. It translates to CSVTRYNEQFF.

CDR3 sequence: CASSVGETSGGPGRYNEQFF. CDR3 bases: TGTGCCAGCAGCGTAGGGGAGACTAGCGGGGGGCCCGGTAGGTACAATGAGCAGTTCTTC. The chain carries TRBV9 and TRBJ2-1; 13 bases map to TRBD2. The J segment lost 4 bases and the V segment lost 0 bases, leaving 13 bases of the junction unmatched. Germline CDR1 is SGDLS and CDR2 is YYNGEE. The CDR3 is 20 residues long.

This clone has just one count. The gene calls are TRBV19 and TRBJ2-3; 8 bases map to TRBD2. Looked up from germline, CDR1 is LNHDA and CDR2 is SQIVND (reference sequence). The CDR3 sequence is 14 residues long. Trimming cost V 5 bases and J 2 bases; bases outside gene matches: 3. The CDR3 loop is CASSPSGPTDTQYF. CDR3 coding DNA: TGTGCCAGTAGTCCTAGCGGGCCCACAGATACGCAGTATTTT.

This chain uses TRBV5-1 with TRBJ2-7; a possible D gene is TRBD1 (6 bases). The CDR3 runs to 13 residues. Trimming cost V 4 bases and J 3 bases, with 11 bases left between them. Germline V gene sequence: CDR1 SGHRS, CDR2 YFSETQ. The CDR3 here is CASSGRGHYEQYF. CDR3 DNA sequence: TGCGCCAGCAGCGGCAGGGGTCACTACGAGCAGTACTTC.

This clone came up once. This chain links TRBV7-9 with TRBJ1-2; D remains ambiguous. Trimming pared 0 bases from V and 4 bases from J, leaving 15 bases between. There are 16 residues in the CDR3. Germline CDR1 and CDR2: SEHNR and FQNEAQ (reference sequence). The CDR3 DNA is TGTGCCAGCAGCTTAGCAGACACGGCGAGCTCCTATGGCTACACCTTC. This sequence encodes CASSLADTASSYGYTF. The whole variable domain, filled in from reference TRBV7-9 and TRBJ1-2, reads DTGVSQNPRHKITKRGQNVTFRCDPISEHNRLYWYRQTLGQGPEFLTYFQNEAQLEKSRLLSDRFSAERPKGSFSTLEIQRTEQGDSAMYLCASSLADTASSYGYTFGSGTRLTVV.